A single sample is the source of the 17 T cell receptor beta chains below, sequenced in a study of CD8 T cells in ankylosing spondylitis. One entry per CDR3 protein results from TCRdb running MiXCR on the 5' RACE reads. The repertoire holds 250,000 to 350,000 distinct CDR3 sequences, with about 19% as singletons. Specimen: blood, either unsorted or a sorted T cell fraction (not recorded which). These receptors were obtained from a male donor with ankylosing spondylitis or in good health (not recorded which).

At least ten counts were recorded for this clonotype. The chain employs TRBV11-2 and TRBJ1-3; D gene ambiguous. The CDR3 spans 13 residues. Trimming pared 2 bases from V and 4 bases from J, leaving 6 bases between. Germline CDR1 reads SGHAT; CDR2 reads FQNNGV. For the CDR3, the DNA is TGTGCCAGCAGCTTATCTGCCGGAAACACCATATATTTT. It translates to CASSLSAGNTIYF.

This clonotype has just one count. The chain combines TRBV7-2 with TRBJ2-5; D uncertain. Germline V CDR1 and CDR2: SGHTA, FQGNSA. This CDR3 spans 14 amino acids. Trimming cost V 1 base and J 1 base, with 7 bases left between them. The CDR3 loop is CASSLDLTQETQYF. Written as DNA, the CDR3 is TGTGCCAGCAGCTTAGACCTCACCCAAGAGACCCAGTACTTC.

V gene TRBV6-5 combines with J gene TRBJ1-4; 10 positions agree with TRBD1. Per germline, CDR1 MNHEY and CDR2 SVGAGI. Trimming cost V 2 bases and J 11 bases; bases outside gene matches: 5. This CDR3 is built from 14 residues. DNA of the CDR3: TGTGCCAGCAGTTACGGGACAGGGGAGCAGAAACTGTTTTTT. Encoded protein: CASSYGTGEQKLFF.

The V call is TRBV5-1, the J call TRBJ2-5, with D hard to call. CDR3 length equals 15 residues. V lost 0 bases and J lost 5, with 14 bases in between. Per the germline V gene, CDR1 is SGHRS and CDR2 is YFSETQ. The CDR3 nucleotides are TGCGCCAGCAGCTTGGAACCCGGAGTGTCCGAGACCCAGTACTTC. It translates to CASSLEPGVSETQYF.

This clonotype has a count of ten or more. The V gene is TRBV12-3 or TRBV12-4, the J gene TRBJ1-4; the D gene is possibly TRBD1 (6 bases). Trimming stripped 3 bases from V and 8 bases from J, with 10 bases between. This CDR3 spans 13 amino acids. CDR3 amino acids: CASSLGAREKLFF. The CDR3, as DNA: TGTGCCAGCAGTTTGGGGGCGCGGGAAAAACTGTTTTTT.

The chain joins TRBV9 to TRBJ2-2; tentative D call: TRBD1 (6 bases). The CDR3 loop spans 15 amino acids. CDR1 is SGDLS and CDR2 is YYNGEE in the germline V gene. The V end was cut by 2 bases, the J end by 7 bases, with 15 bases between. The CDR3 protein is CASSVKAGVSGELFF. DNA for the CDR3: TGTGCCAGCAGCGTTAAGGCAGGGGTGAGCGGGGAGCTGTTTTTT.

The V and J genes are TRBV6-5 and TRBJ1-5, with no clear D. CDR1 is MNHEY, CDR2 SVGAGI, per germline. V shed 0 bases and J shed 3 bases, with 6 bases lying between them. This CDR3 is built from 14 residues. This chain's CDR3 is CASSYSENNQPQHF. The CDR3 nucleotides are TGTGCCAGCAGTTACTCGGAGAACAATCAGCCCCAGCATTTT.

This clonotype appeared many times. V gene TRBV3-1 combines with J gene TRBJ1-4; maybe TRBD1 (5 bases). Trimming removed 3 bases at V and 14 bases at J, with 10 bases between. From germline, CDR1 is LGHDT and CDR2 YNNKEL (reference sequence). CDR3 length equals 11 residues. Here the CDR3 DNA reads TGTGCCAGCAGCCAGTCGCGGGGGCTGTTTTTT. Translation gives CASSQSRGLFF.

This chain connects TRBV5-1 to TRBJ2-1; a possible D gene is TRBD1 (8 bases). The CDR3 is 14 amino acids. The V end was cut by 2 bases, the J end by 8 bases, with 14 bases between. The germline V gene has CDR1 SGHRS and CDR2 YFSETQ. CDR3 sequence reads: CASSLTQGGDEQFF. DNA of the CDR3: TGCGCCAGCAGCTTAACACAGGGGGGGGATGAGCAGTTCTTC.

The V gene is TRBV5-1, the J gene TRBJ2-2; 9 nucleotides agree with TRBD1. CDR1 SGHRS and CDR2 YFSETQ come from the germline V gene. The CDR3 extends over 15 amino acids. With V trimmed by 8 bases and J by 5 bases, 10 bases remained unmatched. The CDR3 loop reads CASEPGQGLTGELFF. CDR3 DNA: TGCGCCAGTGAGCCGGGACAGGGTCTGACCGGGGAGCTGTTTTTT.

The CDR3 spells CASSLVPLLAEAGTQYF. The DNA of the CDR3 is TGTGCCAGCAGCTTAGTCCCTCTACTAGCGGAAGCTGGTACGCAGTATTTT. V usage is TRBV7-2 and J usage is TRBJ2-3; 8 bases align to TRBD2. V lost 1 base and J lost 8; bases outside the gene matches: 14. The CDR3 totals 17 residues. Germline CDR1 is SGHTA and CDR2 is FQGNSA.

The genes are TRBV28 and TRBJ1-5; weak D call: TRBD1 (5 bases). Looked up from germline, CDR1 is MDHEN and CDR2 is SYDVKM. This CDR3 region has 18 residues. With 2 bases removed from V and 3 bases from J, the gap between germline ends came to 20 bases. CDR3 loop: CASSLLGSGGSSNQPQHF. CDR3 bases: TGTGCCAGCAGTTTACTAGGGTCTGGGGGATCTTCCAATCAGCCCCAGCATTTT.

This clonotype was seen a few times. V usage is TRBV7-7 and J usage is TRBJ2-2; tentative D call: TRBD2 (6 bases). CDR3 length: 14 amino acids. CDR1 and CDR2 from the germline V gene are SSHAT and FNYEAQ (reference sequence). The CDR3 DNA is TGTGCTAGCGAACAGACTAGGAACACCGGGGAGCTGTTTTTT. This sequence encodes CASEQTRNTGELFF.

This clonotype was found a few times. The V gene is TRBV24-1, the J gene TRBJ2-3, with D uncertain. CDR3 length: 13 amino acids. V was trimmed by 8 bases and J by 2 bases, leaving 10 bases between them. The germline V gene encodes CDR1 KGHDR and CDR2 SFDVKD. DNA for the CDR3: TGTGCCACCAACCAGAGAACCACAGATACGCAGTATTTT. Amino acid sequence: CATNQRTTDTQYF.

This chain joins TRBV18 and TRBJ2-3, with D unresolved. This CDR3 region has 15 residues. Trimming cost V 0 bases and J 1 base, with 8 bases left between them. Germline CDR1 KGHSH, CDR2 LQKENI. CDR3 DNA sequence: TGTGCCAGCTCACCACCTTCCGGCGGCACAGATACGCAGTATTTT. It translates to CASSPPSGGTDTQYF.

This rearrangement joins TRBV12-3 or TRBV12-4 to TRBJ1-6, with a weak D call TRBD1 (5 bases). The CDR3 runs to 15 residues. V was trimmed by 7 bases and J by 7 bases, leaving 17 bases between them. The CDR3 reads CASTPRAGYNSPLHF. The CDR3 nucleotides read TGTGCCAGCACCCCTCGGGCAGGGTACAATTCACCCCTCCACTTT.

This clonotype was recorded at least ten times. The CDR3 coding sequence is TGCGCCAGCAGTGGGCACCTCACCGGGGAGCTGTTTTTT. It encodes CASSGHLTGELFF. The chain is built from TRBV10-1 and TRBJ2-2, with D unresolved. The V end was cut by 4 bases, the J end by 4 bases, with 7 bases between. Per the germline V gene, CDR1 is WNHNN and CDR2 is SYGVQD (reference sequence). This CDR3 contains 13 residues.